This record looks at one TCR beta chain sequence and its context. This sample was taken from a study of T cell changes during pregnancy in multiple sclerosis. The CDR3 runs 14 residues. In germline, CDR1 is MNHNS, CDR2 SASEGT. J lost 6 bases, V lost 7 bases, and 6 bases had no gene match. Assay used: immunoSEQ multiplex PCR; TCRdb lists only in-frame clones, some missing. Of around 100,000 clones listed, about 93% are singletons. The specimen was peripheral blood, collected in the third trimester of pregnancy. This rearrangement joins TRBV6-1 to TRBJ2-2, with TRBD1 matching over 9 bases. The clonotype originates from a female donor with multiple sclerosis, enrolled in a pregnancy study. CDR3: CASKGQGRSGELFF. CDR3 nucleotides: TGTGCCAGCAAAGGACAGGGGCGATCCGGGGAGCTGTTTTTT.